One sample yielded the 23 T cell receptor beta chains listed below, sequenced in a study of shared clonotypes between healthy human individuals. Sequencing used immunoSEQ multiplex PCR; TCRdb keeps in-frame clones, though not all of them. The sample has around 2,000,000 clones, roughly 94% seen once. Naive CD8 isolation took CD45RO-negative cells positively selected for CCR7 and excluded terminally differentiated effector memory CD45RA+ cells. The sequencing input was naive CD8+ T cells sorted from blood. The receptor source for this set is a man between 18 and 29 years old in good health.

The J gene is TRBJ2-5, the V gene TRBV27, with D possibly being TRBD1 (5 bases). The length of the CDR3 is 15 residues. The germline V gene encodes CDR1 MNHEY and CDR2 SMNVEV (reference sequence). The V and J ends lost 2 bases and 4 bases respectively, with 14 bases between them. CDR3 sequence reads: CASSLISAGIETQYF. The CDR3 nucleotides are TGTGCCAGCAGTTTAATTTCGGCAGGGATAGAGACCCAGTACTTC.

The chain employs TRBV6-5 and TRBJ2-7; a weak D match, TRBD1 (6 bases). The CDR3 is made up of 12 amino acids. Trimming took off 6 bases at V and 2 bases at J, with 8 bases between the two ends. Per germline, CDR1 MNHEY and CDR2 SVGAGI. Here the CDR3 DNA reads TGTGCCAGCAGGGGACATCCCTACGAGCAGTACTTC. This codes for CASRGHPYEQYF.

The V call is TRBV5-1, the J call TRBJ2-7, with 14 bases that match TRBD2. The CDR3 is 17 residues long. CDR1 and CDR2 from the germline V gene are SGHRS and YFSETQ. With 4 bases clipped from V and 5 bases from J, the junction kept 11 bases outside the gene matches. The chain's CDR3 is CASSARLAGGPKDEQYF. CDR3 nucleotide sequence: TGCGCCAGCAGCGCGAGACTAGCGGGAGGGCCTAAGGACGAGCAGTACTTC.

The rearrangement uses TRBV10-2 and TRBJ2-7; the D gene is possibly TRBD1 (6 bases). The germline CDR1 and CDR2 sequences are WSHSY and SAAADI. The CDR3 is made up of 14 amino acids. Trimming took off 0 bases at V and 2 bases at J, with 8 bases between the two ends. The CDR3 region is CASSESDRTYEQYF. CDR3 DNA: TGCGCCAGCAGTGAGTCTGACAGGACCTACGAGCAGTACTTC.

This clone was found a few times. The rearrangement uses TRBV10-2 and TRBJ2-7, with D possibly being TRBD1 or TRBD2 (5 bases each). V shed 6 bases and J shed 5 bases, with 8 bases lying between them. The CDR3 has 11 amino acids. The V gene's germline CDR1 is WSHSY and CDR2 SAAADI. CDR3 amino acids: CASSGTHEQYF. CDR3 nucleotide sequence: TGCGCCAGCAGCGGGACCCACGAGCAGTACTTC.

This chain joins TRBV7-3 and TRBJ1-1; D might be TRBD1 (6 bases). This CDR3 has 15 residues. V shed 2 bases and J shed 5 bases, with 15 bases lying between them. The V gene's germline CDR1 is SGHTA and CDR2 FQGTGA. The CDR3: CASSLVGGVRTEAFF. CDR3 in DNA: TGTGCCAGCAGCTTAGTGGGGGGCGTTCGGACTGAAGCTTTCTTT.

This chain joins TRBV29-1 and TRBJ2-7; D possibly corresponds to TRBD2 (5 bases). The V gene lost 6 bases and the J gene lost 6 bases, with 12 bases spanning the gap. The CDR3 contains 11 residues. The germline V gene has CDR1 SQVTM and CDR2 ANQGSEA. In nucleotides, the CDR3 is TGCAGCGTGGAGGCCCTAGGCGAGCAGTACTTC. As protein: CSVEALGEQYF.

Turning to this clone: This sample also contains other DNA sequences that code for the same CDR3. V gene TRBV29-1 combines with J gene TRBJ2-7; D possibly corresponds to TRBD1 (6 bases). The length of the CDR3 is 13 residues. CDR1 is SQVTM and CDR2 is ANQGSEA in the germline V gene. The V end lost 4 bases, the J end lost 0 bases, and 10 bases lay between the germline ends. The CDR3 region is CSVATGNSYEQYF. CDR3 coding DNA: TGCAGCGTTGCCACAGGGAACTCCTACGAGCAGTACTTC.

This clone showed up just once. The V gene is TRBV19, the J gene TRBJ2-7; 7 bases are a match to TRBD2. Germline assignment: CDR1 LNHDA and CDR2 SQIVND (reference sequence). V trimming: 0 bases; J trimming: 6 bases; junction bases outside the gene matches: 8. The CDR3 has 15 amino acids. The CDR3 nucleotides are TGTGCCAGTAGTATAGATCGATTCGGGGGGACCGAGCAGTACTTC. Translating it yields CASSIDRFGGTEQYF.

The CDR3 nucleotides read TGTGCCAGCAGCTTTGGGGTAGGGGATGGCTACACCTTC. The encoded protein is CASSFGVGDGYTF. The V and J genes are TRBV5-4 and TRBJ1-2; D may be TRBD1 (5 bases). CDR1 is SGHNT, CDR2 YYREEE, per germline (reference sequence). The CDR3 consists of 13 residues. V lost 2 bases, J lost 6 bases, and 11 bases lay in between.

The rearrangement uses TRBV15 and TRBJ2-7, with 10 bases identical to TRBD2. The ends lost 4 bases at V and 5 bases at J; junction bases unmatched: 14. The CDR3 spans 17 residues. In germline, CDR1 is LNHNV, CDR2 YYDKDF (reference sequence). CDR3 region: CATSIDSRTSGLNEQYF. CDR3 coding DNA: TGTGCCACCAGCATCGATTCCAGGACTAGCGGCCTCAACGAGCAGTACTTC.

This clone was seen once. The same CDR3 is also encoded by other DNA sequences in this sample. V and J are TRBV20-1 and TRBJ1-3, with unresolved D. Germline assignment: CDR1 DFQATT and CDR2 SNEGSKA (reference sequence). Trimming left V 3 bases short and J 4 bases short, with 4 bases between. The CDR3 is 11 amino acids. The CDR3 nucleotides are TGCAGTGCTAGTTCGGGAAACACCATATATTTT. Translation: CSASSGNTIYF.

Concerning this clone itself: Other DNA sequences in this sample translate to the same CDR3. The chain links TRBV9 to TRBJ1-5; D unresolved. V was cut by 3 bases and J by 4 bases, with 8 bases left in between. CDR1 is SGDLS, CDR2 YYNGEE, per germline. CDR3 length: 13 amino acids. In DNA, the CDR3 is TGTGCCAGCAGCGAGGGAGGAAATCAGCCCCAGCATTTT. Amino acids: CASSEGGNQPQHF. Based on the CDR3 plus reference TRBV9 and TRBJ1-5, the full variable domain is DSGVTQTPKHLITATGQRVTLRCSPRSGDLSVYWYQQSLDQGLQFLIQYYNGEERAKGNILERFSAQQFPDLHSELNLSSLELGDSALYFCASSEGGNQPQHFGDGTRLSIL.

V usage is TRBV28 and J usage is TRBJ2-7, with D maybe TRBD1 (5 bases). Germline lookup yields CDR1 MDHEN and CDR2 SYDVKM. The CDR3 is 13 amino acids. V lost 10 bases, J lost 5 bases, and 18 bases lay in between. CDR3 in amino acids: CATFRQLSDEQYF. The CDR3 DNA reads as TGTGCCACCTTTCGACAGCTGTCGGACGAGCAGTACTTC.

This rearrangement joins TRBV11-2 to TRBJ2-3, with TRBD2 matching 7 bases. Unmatched junction bases numbered 6, after V lost 5 bases and J lost 1 base. CDR3 length: 15 amino acids. Germline V gives CDR1 SGHAT, CDR2 FQNNGV. CDR3: CASSLHRGGTDTQYF. As DNA, the CDR3 is TGTGCCAGCAGCCTGCACCGGGGGGGCACAGATACGCAGTATTTT.

V gene TRBV9 combines with J gene TRBJ2-7; possible D gene TRBD2, 6 bases. This CDR3 comprises 14 residues. Per germline, CDR1 SGDLS and CDR2 YYNGEE. V was trimmed by 0 bases and J by 5 bases, leaving 12 bases between them. The CDR3 DNA sequence: TGTGCCAGCAGCGTAGGCTACGGGAGCAACGAGCAGTACTTC. Translating gives CASSVGYGSNEQYF.

V usage is TRBV18 and J usage is TRBJ1-1, with D unresolved. Germline V gene sequence: CDR1 KGHSH, CDR2 LQKENI. Between the trimmed V and J ends, which lost 0 bases and 5 bases, there was a span of 16 bases. The CDR3 is made up of 16 amino acids. The CDR3 here is CASSPPGPGVGTEAFF. CDR3 sequence (DNA): TGTGCCAGCTCACCACCCGGGCCCGGGGTGGGAACTGAAGCTTTCTTT. The variable domain in full, with the rest retrieved from reference TRBV18 and TRBJ1-1, is NAGVMQNPRHLVRRRGQEARLRCSPMKGHSHVYWYRQLPEEGLKFMVYLQKENIIDESGMPKERFSAEFPKEGPSILRIQQVVRGDSAAYFCASSPPGPGVGTEAFFGQGTRLTVV.

The chain has TRBV30 and TRBJ2-7, with no clear D. Germline lookup yields CDR1 GTSNPN and CDR2 SVGIG (reference sequence). This CDR3 comprises 13 residues. Trimming pared 1 base from V and 6 bases from J, leaving 13 bases between. CDR3 sequence: CAWSANWGAEQYF. CDR3 bases: TGTGCCTGGAGTGCCAACTGGGGTGCCGAGCAGTACTTC.

This chain uses TRBV10-2 with TRBJ2-7; the D gene is possibly TRBD1 (7 bases). V was trimmed by 5 bases and J by 3 bases, leaving 20 bases between them. CDR1 is WSHSY and CDR2 is SAAADI in the germline V gene. This CDR3 has 16 residues. This CDR3 is CASSSPGTAGHYEQYF. The CDR3 DNA is TGCGCCAGCAGTAGTCCCGGGACAGCGGGCCACTACGAGCAGTACTTC.

Worth noting for this clone: Other DNA sequences of this sample code for an identical CDR3. The chain employs TRBV5-1 and TRBJ1-1; D remains ambiguous. V gave up 0 bases and J gave up 6 bases, with 9 bases separating them. Germline V lookup: CDR1 SGHRS, CDR2 YFSETQ. This CDR3 is built from 13 residues. The CDR3 coding sequence is TGCGCCAGCAGCTTGGCCGGGGAGTCTGAAGCTTTCTTT. Its protein product is CASSLAGESEAFF.

In its sample, this clone was seen once. The genes are TRBV28 and TRBJ2-7; TRBD1 aligns across 8 bases. The CDR3 is made up of 15 amino acids. After removal of 7 bases from V and 0 bases from J, the junction contained 8 bases not matched to a gene. Germline CDR1 and CDR2: MDHEN and SYDVKM. CDR3 nucleotide sequence: TGTGCCAGCACCGGGGGAACAGGGGGCTCCTACGAGCAGTACTTC. This sequence encodes CASTGGTGGSYEQYF.

The V gene is TRBV11-1, the J gene TRBJ2-7; possibly TRBD2 for D (6 bases). CDR3 size: 13 residues. Looked up from germline, CDR1 is SGHAT and CDR2 is FQDESV (reference sequence). Between the trimmed V and J ends, which lost 4 bases and 2 bases, there was a span of 9 bases. The CDR3 DNA is TGTGCCAGCAGCTACTCGGGGGCCTACGAGCAGTACTTC. Translation gives CASSYSGAYEQYF.

J is TRBJ2-7 and V is TRBV27; 8 positions agree with TRBD2. There are 15 residues in the CDR3. In germline, CDR1 is MNHEY, CDR2 SMNVEV (reference sequence). V lost 5 bases, J lost 4 bases, and 10 bases stayed unmatched. Written as DNA, the CDR3 is TGTGCCAGCAGTCCCACAAGCGGGGGCGAATACGAGCAGTACTTC. This encodes CASSPTSGGEYEQYF.